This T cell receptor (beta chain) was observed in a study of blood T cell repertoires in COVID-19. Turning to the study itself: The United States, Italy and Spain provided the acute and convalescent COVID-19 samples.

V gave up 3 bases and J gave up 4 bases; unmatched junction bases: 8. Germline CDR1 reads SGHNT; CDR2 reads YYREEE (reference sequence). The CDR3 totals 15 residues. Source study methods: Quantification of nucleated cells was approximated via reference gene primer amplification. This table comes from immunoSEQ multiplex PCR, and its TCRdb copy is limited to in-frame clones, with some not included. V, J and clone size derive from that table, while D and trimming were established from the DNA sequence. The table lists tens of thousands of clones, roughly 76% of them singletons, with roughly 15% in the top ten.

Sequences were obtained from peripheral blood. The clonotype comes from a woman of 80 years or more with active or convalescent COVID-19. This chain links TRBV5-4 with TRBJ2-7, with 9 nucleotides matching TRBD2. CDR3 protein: CASSSVQRGDYEQYF. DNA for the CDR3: TGTGCCAGCAGCTCCGTTCAGCGGGGGGATTACGAGCAGTACTTC.